Following are 20 T cell receptor beta chains from one sample sequenced in a study of cytomegalovirus exposure and HLA in healthy donors. The PCR had 60 Vbeta and 13 Jbeta primers. TCRdb's table, derived via immunoSEQ multiplex PCR, lists solely in-frame clones and lacks some. The sample carries some 140,000 clones, 65% to 80% recorded once. The sequencing input was PBMCs. The receptors were gathered from a woman in her thirties or forties in good health and CMV-seronegative.

The V gene is TRBV5-1, the J gene TRBJ2-7; 8 bases align to TRBD2. The V gene's germline CDR1 is SGHRS and CDR2 YFSETQ. J gave up 5 bases and V 5 bases, and 12 bases lay outside the gene matches. This CDR3 spans 15 amino acids. The CDR3 region is CASRPQAGAPNEQYF. The CDR3 DNA sequence: TGCGCCAGCAGACCTCAAGCGGGAGCGCCCAACGAGCAGTACTTC.

The chain combines TRBV28 with TRBJ1-1; 7 positions agree with TRBD1. Germline trimming cut 8 bases from V and 0 bases from J; bases unmatched to any gene: 6. Germline CDR1 is MDHEN and CDR2 is SYDVKM. The CDR3 length is 14 residues. This CDR3 is CASGGTAMNTEAFF. The DNA of the CDR3 is TGTGCCAGCGGCGGGACAGCCATGAACACTGAAGCTTTCTTT.

V is TRBV11-2 and J is TRBJ2-1; 7 nucleotides line up with TRBD2. The CDR3 has 14 amino acids. The junction had 15 bases not matched to a gene; V was cut back by 5 bases and J by 14 bases. Germline assignment: CDR1 SGHAT and CDR2 FQNNGV. CDR3 sequence: CASSPLSGLKGKFF. The CDR3 DNA reads TGTGCCAGCAGCCCCCTTAGCGGGCTCAAGGGGAAGTTCTTC.

This sequence joins TRBV27 and TRBJ1-1; D uncertain. The V end lost 6 bases, the J end lost 0 bases, and 5 bases lay between the germline ends. Germline V gene sequence: CDR1 MNHEY, CDR2 SMNVEV (reference sequence). This CDR3 comprises 12 residues. CDR3 DNA: TGTGCCAGCAGCGGGTTGAACACTGAAGCTTTCTTT. Its protein product is CASSGLNTEAFF.

CDR3 sequence: CASSSTGGKEGYTF. CDR3 nucleotide sequence: TGTGCCAGCAGTTCGACAGGGGGCAAAGAGGGCTACACCTTC. The chain is built from TRBV27 and TRBJ1-2, with 10 nucleotides matching TRBD1. Losses at the gene ends were 4 bases for V and 8 bases for J; bases not matched to a gene: 7. Germline V lookup: CDR1 MNHEY, CDR2 SMNVEV (reference sequence). The CDR3 contains 14 residues.

This chain uses TRBV9 with TRBJ1-1, with TRBD1 matching 11 bases. V was clipped by 0 bases and J by 4 bases; unmatched bases: 5. This CDR3 region has 16 residues. Germline V gene lookup returns CDR1 SGDLS and CDR2 YYNGEE. For the CDR3, the DNA is TGTGCCAGCAGCGTAGAGGGACAGGGGGGTATCACTGAAGCTTTCTTT. As protein: CASSVEGQGGITEAFF.

This rearrangement joins TRBV6-5 to TRBJ2-3; the D gene is possibly TRBD2 (5 bases). This CDR3 has 15 residues. The V gene's germline CDR1 is MNHEY and CDR2 SVGAGI. V was shortened by 0 bases and J by 10 bases, with 17 bases between the two germline ends. CDR3 sequence (DNA): TGTGCCAGCAGTTACTCGGACTTTCAGATTGACGCGCAGTATTTT. It specifies CASSYSDFQIDAQYF.

CDR3 amino acids: CASSPPIWAGLYNEQFF. CDR3 sequence (DNA): TGTGCCAGCAGCCCCCCAATTTGGGCCGGACTTTACAATGAGCAGTTCTTC. The chain links TRBV7-9 to TRBJ2-1; TRBD2 is a possible D gene (5 bases). The CDR3 sequence is 17 residues long. Germline CDR1 is SEHNR and CDR2 is FQNEAQ (reference sequence). With 5 bases removed from V and 4 bases from J, the gap between germline ends came to 21 bases.

This chain uses TRBV6-5 with TRBJ1-2; 7 bases map to TRBD1. CDR1 MNHEY and CDR2 SVGAGI come from the germline V gene. The CDR3 covers 12 residues. V lost 11 bases to trimming and J lost 2 bases; unmatched junction nucleotides: 5. CDR3 residues: CAGQAGNYGYTF. The CDR3 DNA sequence: TGTGCCGGACAGGCGGGGAACTATGGCTACACCTTC.

The V and J genes are TRBV25-1 and TRBJ2-7; 7 positions match TRBD1. Trimming took 4 bases from V and 2 from J; bases not matched to a gene: 5. There are 14 residues in the CDR3. The V gene's germline CDR1 is MGHDK and CDR2 SYGVNS. The CDR3 coding sequence is TGTGCCAGCAGTGTCGAGGACAGGACCTACGAGCAGTACTTC. Protein product: CASSVEDRTYEQYF.

The gene calls are TRBV7-2 and TRBJ2-3; D call uncertain. The CDR3 runs to 13 residues. Trimming removed 1 base from V and 5 bases from J, with 7 bases in between. Per the germline V gene, CDR1 is SGHTA and CDR2 is FQGNSA. CDR3 nucleotide sequence: TGTGCCAGCAGCTTAGGGCTAGAAGATACGCAGTATTTT. It yields the protein CASSLGLEDTQYF.

The gene calls are TRBV30 and TRBJ2-2; no clear D. CDR1 is GTSNPN and CDR2 is SVGIG in the germline V gene (reference sequence). Trimming stripped 3 bases from V and 6 bases from J, with 17 bases between. This CDR3 has 15 residues. The CDR3 region has the DNA TGTGCCTGGAGGTTGAGAGGTTCGTGGGCCGGGGAGCTGTTTTTT. This codes for CAWRLRGSWAGELFF.

This chain uses TRBV5-6 with TRBJ1-1; D may be TRBD1 (5 bases). The CDR3 totals 15 residues. The germline V gene has CDR1 SGHDT and CDR2 YYEEEE. Deletions cut 4 bases from V and 1 base from J, with 14 bases between. DNA for the CDR3: TGTGCCAGCAGCCGATCAGGGTCTAGGAACACTGAAGCTTTCTTT. It yields the protein CASSRSGSRNTEAFF.

This rearrangement joins TRBV16 to TRBJ1-2, with D possibly being TRBD1 (6 bases). Germline V gives CDR1 KGHSY, CDR2 FQNENV. V gave up 4 bases and J gave up 8 bases, with 11 bases separating them. This CDR3 is 12 amino acids long. The CDR3: CASSPNRDGYTF. The CDR3 DNA reads as TGTGCCAGCAGCCCTAACAGGGACGGCTACACCTTC.

The chain recombines TRBV7-9 with TRBJ1-4; a weak D match, TRBD1 (5 bases). The V gene lost 8 bases and the J gene lost 0 bases, with 10 bases spanning the gap. The V gene's germline CDR1 is SEHNR and CDR2 FQNEAQ (reference sequence). The CDR3 runs to 14 residues. The CDR3 nucleotides are TGTGCCAGCTCCCGGGGGTCAACTAATGAAAAACTGTTTTTT. It translates to CASSRGSTNEKLFF. The variable domain in full, completed from reference TRBV7-9 and TRBJ1-4, reads DTGVSQNPRHKITKRGQNVTFRCDPISEHNRLYWYRQTLGQGPEFLTYFQNEAQLEKSRLLSDRFSAERPKGSFSTLEIQRTEQGDSAMYLCASSRGSTNEKLFFGSGTQLSVL.

The sample holds a few counts of this clone. This chain joins TRBV11-3 and TRBJ2-5, with D maybe TRBD1 (6 bases). V lost 5 bases, J lost 4 bases, and 14 bases lay in between. Germline values: CDR1 SGHNT, CDR2 YENEEA. CDR3 length equals 14 residues. The CDR3 sequence: CASSTGQERETQYF. In DNA form, the CDR3 reads TGTGCCAGCAGCACGGGACAAGAGAGAGAGACCCAGTACTTC.

This clone was seen only a few times. The V gene is TRBV5-4, the J gene TRBJ1-1; D uncertain. Germline assignment: CDR1 SGHNT and CDR2 YYREEE (reference sequence). There are 17 residues in the CDR3. V lost 4 bases to trimming and J lost 0 bases, with 19 bases between them. This CDR3 is CASSGAGVAQMNTEAFF. CDR3 DNA: TGTGCCAGCAGCGGCGCCGGGGTCGCCCAGATGAACACTGAAGCTTTCTTT. Based on the CDR3 plus reference TRBV5-4 and TRBJ1-1, the full variable domain is ETGVTQSPTHLIKTRGQQVTLRCSSQSGHNTVSWYQQALGQGPQFIFQYYREEENGRGNFPPRFSGLQFPNYSSELNVNALELDDSALYLCASSGAGVAQMNTEAFFGQGTRLTVV.

To note about this clone: The CDR3 carries no conserved terminal phenylalanine or tryptophan, so it likely arises from a read error. J is TRBJ1-1 and V is TRBV18; tentatively, D is TRBD1 (6 bases). Between the trimmed V and J ends, which lost 6 bases and 3 bases, there was a span of 11 bases. There are 13 residues in the CDR3. Germline V lookup: CDR1 KGHSH, CDR2 LQKENI. For the CDR3, the DNA is TGTGCCAGCTCCGGACAGTTCGACACTGAAGCTTTCGTT. It specifies CASSGQFDTEAFV.

This sequence joins TRBV7-2 and TRBJ1-5, with D maybe TRBD1 (5 bases). V lost 0 bases to trimming and J lost 9 bases, with 12 bases between them. Germline lookup yields CDR1 SGHTA and CDR2 FQGNSA. This CDR3 has 14 residues. CDR3 in DNA: TGTGCCAGCAGCTTAGCGACAGACTCGGGGCCCCAGCATTTT. Protein: CASSLATDSGPQHF.

Only a few counts were recorded for this clone. The J gene is TRBJ2-1, the V gene TRBV10-3; the match to TRBD2 covers 11 bases. Trimming cost V 1 base and J 0 bases; bases outside gene matches: 11. The CDR3 consists of 20 residues. Germline V gene lookup returns CDR1 ENHRY and CDR2 SYGVKD. The CDR3 protein is CAISEFGLAGLMSSYNEQFF. The DNA of the CDR3 is TGTGCCATCAGTGAGTTCGGACTAGCGGGTTTAATGAGCTCCTACAATGAGCAGTTCTTC.